Below are 19 T cell receptor beta chains sequenced from a single sample in a study of blood T cell repertoires in COVID-19 (dated by TCRdb to the early 2020s). The protocol used for the library was the immunoSEQ multiplex PCR assay. TCRdb took over this immuneACCESS table, retaining in-frame rearrangements with V and J assigned. Such tables are incomplete; in checked studies, under half of the missing clones stem from an unresolved V gene, and the remainder is unexplained. This sample lists 150,000 to 200,000 clones; about nine tenths were detected once. The top ten clonotypes cover 9.5% to 13% of the sample. Material: peripheral blood. These receptors were collected from a woman aged 55-70 years with COVID-19, enrolled during active disease.

V is TRBV30 and J is TRBJ1-3; 7 bases line up with TRBD1. This CDR3 is built from 16 residues. The V gene end was trimmed by 8 bases and the J gene end by 4 bases; junction bases not matched to a gene: 17. Germline V CDR1 and CDR2: GTSNPN, SVGIG (reference sequence). The CDR3 nucleotides read TGTGCCGGCCACCTCCCGACAGGGTCAATCGGAAACACCATATATTTT. Its protein product is CAGHLPTGSIGNTIYF.

This clone was counted a single time. The chain combines TRBV6-5 with TRBJ1-2, with D unclear. The ends were cut back, 0 bases at V and 6 bases at J, with 11 bases in the middle. The CDR3 spans 14 residues. The germline V gene has CDR1 MNHEY and CDR2 SVGAGI. The CDR3 DNA sequence: TGTGCCAGCAGTTACTCTCGGGGAACGAATGGCTACACCTTC. This gives the protein CASSYSRGTNGYTF.

The V and J genes are TRBV6-2 or TRBV6-3 and TRBJ2-1; TRBD1 matches at 9 bases. Germline lookup yields CDR1 MNHEY and CDR2 SVGEGT. V lost 2 bases to trimming and J lost 9 bases; unmatched junction nucleotides: 5. The CDR3 length is 14 residues. The CDR3 nucleotides read TGTGCCAGCAGTTACGAACAGGGGGCGCTTGAGCAGTTCTTC. This sequence encodes CASSYEQGALEQFF.

J is TRBJ1-5 and V is TRBV19; 7 bases align to TRBD1. The germline V gene has CDR1 LNHDA and CDR2 SQIVND (reference sequence). The V and J ends lost 7 bases and 3 bases, in that order; junction bases with no gene match: 9. This CDR3 has 15 residues. The CDR3 is CASTKGTAFNQPQHF. The CDR3 nucleotides are TGTGCCAGTACAAAGGGGACAGCTTTCAATCAGCCCCAGCATTTT.

The chain combines TRBV18 with TRBJ1-2; D might be TRBD1 (6 bases). Per germline, CDR1 KGHSH and CDR2 LQKENI. CDR3 length: 14 residues. The germline V and J ends were trimmed by 2 bases and 4 bases, with 11 bases remaining between them. The CDR3 reads CASSPGGSPYGYTF. The CDR3, as DNA: TGTGCCAGCTCACCAGGGGGCAGCCCCTATGGCTACACCTTC.

The chain couples TRBV6-2 or TRBV6-3 to TRBJ1-2; D unclear. Trimming removed 2 bases at V and 2 bases at J, with 3 bases between. Germline CDR1 is MNHEY and CDR2 is SVGEGT. CDR3 size: 12 residues. The CDR3 DNA reads TGTGCCAGCAGTTACAGCAACTATGGCTACACCTTC. It translates to CASSYSNYGYTF.

The rearrangement joins TRBV30 to TRBJ1-2; no clear D gene. V was shortened by 0 bases and J by 8 bases, with 7 bases between the two germline ends. CDR1 and CDR2 (germline): GTSNPN, SVGIG (reference sequence). This CDR3 region has 11 residues. CDR3 protein: CAWSVGGGYTF. The DNA of the CDR3 is TGTGCCTGGAGTGTTGGAGGAGGCTACACCTTC.

This chain connects TRBV9 to TRBJ2-1; TRBD2 is a possible D gene (6 bases). The CDR3 length is 15 residues. Looked up from germline, CDR1 is SGDLS and CDR2 is YYNGEE. V gave up 4 bases and J gave up 5 bases, with 16 bases separating them. The CDR3: CASSLGGIGDNEQFF. CDR3 in DNA: TGTGCCAGCAGCCTGGGGGGAATTGGTGACAATGAGCAGTTCTTC.

This chain's CDR3 is CASSARPGGGSPLHF. The CDR3 DNA sequence: TGTGCCAGCAGCGCAAGGCCAGGGGGCGGATCACCCCTCCACTTT. The genes are TRBV7-2 and TRBJ1-6; 8 bases map to TRBD1. Germline loops: CDR1 SGHTA, CDR2 FQGNSA. V shed 5 bases, J shed 10 bases, and the junction held 10 bases outside the gene matches. This CDR3 region has 15 residues.

The chain recombines TRBV2 with TRBJ2-1; 8 positions match TRBD2. Trimming took 8 bases from V and 14 from J; bases not matched to a gene: 8. CDR1 SNHLY and CDR2 FYNNEI come from the germline V gene. The CDR3 consists of 11 residues. The CDR3 reads CASDAAGVEFF. CDR3 sequence (DNA): TGTGCCAGCGACGCAGCGGGAGTTGAGTTCTTC. The variable domain in full, completed from reference TRBV2 and TRBJ2-1, reads EPEVTQTPSHQVTQMGQEVILRCVPISNHLYFYWYRQILGQKVEFLVSFYNNEISEKSEIFDDQFSVERPDGSNFTLKIRSTKLEDSAMYFCASDAAGVEFFGPGTRLTVL.

This clone was observed a single time. The V gene is TRBV7-9, the J gene TRBJ2-1, with TRBD2 matching over 9 bases. This CDR3 has 17 amino acids. Unmatched junction bases numbered 10, after V lost 5 bases and J lost 2 bases. CDR1 is SEHNR, CDR2 FQNEAQ, per germline (reference sequence). DNA of the CDR3: TGTGCCAGCAGCACCGGACTAGCGACCGAACCCTACAATGAGCAGTTCTTC. Its protein product is CASSTGLATEPYNEQFF.

This chain joins TRBV7-3 and TRBJ2-1, with 11 positions matching TRBD1. This CDR3 comprises 14 residues. Trimming took 6 bases from V and 8 from J; bases not matched to a gene: 6. In germline, CDR1 is SGHTA, CDR2 FQGTGA. The CDR3 region is CASSRGQGAYEQFF. The DNA of the CDR3 is TGTGCCAGCAGTCGCGGACAGGGGGCCTATGAGCAGTTCTTC.

The rearrangement links TRBV5-8 to TRBJ2-1; TRBD2 agrees at 13 bases. The V segment lost 5 bases and the J segment 8 bases; nucleotides outside the gene matches: 4. The germline V gene has CDR1 SGHTS and CDR2 YDEGEE. The CDR3 sequence is 14 residues long. The DNA for the CDR3 is TGTGCCAGCAGTCTAGGACTAGCGGGAGATGAGCAGTTCTTC. As protein: CASSLGLAGDEQFF.

The chain has TRBV11-3 and TRBJ1-2; D is possibly TRBD1 (5 bases). Germline CDR1 SGHNT, CDR2 YENEEA. V was pared by 0 bases and J by 4 bases, with 12 bases between. This CDR3 contains 15 residues. For the CDR3, the DNA is TGTGCCAGCAGCTTAGAGGGGGGGAGCGGCTATGGCTACACCTTC. This encodes CASSLEGGSGYGYTF.

The chain joins TRBV18 to TRBJ2-1; no definite D call. There are 12 residues in the CDR3. Germline V gene lookup returns CDR1 KGHSH and CDR2 LQKENI. The CDR3 DNA sequence: TGTGAGTCCCACGGCTCCTACAATGAGCAGTTCTTC. Translation gives CESHGSYNEQFF.

With respect to this clone: This CDR3 is also generated by other DNA sequences in the sample. The chain combines TRBV6-5 with TRBJ2-7; 12 nucleotides line up with TRBD2. Germline values: CDR1 MNHEY, CDR2 SVGAGI. The CDR3 is made up of 15 amino acids. V gave up 3 bases and J gave up 3 bases; unmatched junction bases: 3. The CDR3 DNA sequence: TGTGCCAGCAGTTATTCGACTAGCGGGAGCTACGAGCAGTACTTC. It codes for CASSYSTSGSYEQYF.

This clone has more than one count but fewer than ten. The chain combines TRBV7-2 with TRBJ2-5; D is undetermined. CDR3 length equals 11 residues. Trimming stripped 6 bases from V and 5 bases from J, with 7 bases between. Germline V gives CDR1 SGHTA, CDR2 FQGNSA. The CDR3 DNA follows: TGTGCCAGCAGTTTCGGGGAGACCCAGTACTTC. Translation gives CASSFGETQYF.

This clone was seen a single time. The chain employs TRBV28 and TRBJ1-5, with 7 bases matching TRBD1. Germline CDR1 and CDR2: MDHEN and SYDVKM. The CDR3 consists of 15 residues. With 3 bases clipped from V and 4 bases from J, the junction kept 6 bases outside the gene matches. The CDR3 spells CASSLPTTGNQPQHF. CDR3 sequence (DNA): TGTGCCAGCAGTTTGCCGACGACAGGGAATCAGCCCCAGCATTTT.

The chain links TRBV10-3 to TRBJ2-3; TRBD2 matches at 7 bases. This CDR3 has 13 residues. Germline V gene lookup returns CDR1 ENHRY and CDR2 SYGVKD. With V trimmed by 8 bases and J by 1 base, 3 bases remained unmatched. CDR3 region: CAIRAGGTDTQYF. CDR3 sequence (DNA): TGTGCCATCCGGGCGGGAGGCACAGATACGCAGTATTTT.